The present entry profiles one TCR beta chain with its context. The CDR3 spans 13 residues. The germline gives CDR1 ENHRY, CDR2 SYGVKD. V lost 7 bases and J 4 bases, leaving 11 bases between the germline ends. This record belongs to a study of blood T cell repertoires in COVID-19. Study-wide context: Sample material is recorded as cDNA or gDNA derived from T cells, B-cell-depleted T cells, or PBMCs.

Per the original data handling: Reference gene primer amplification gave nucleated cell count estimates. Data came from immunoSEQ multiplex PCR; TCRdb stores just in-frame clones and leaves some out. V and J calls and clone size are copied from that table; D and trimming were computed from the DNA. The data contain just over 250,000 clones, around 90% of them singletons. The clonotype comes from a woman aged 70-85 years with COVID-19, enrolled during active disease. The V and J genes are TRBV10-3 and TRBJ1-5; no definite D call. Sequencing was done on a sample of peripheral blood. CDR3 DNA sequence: TGTGCCATCAACGACGGAGCAAATCAGCCCCAGCATTTT. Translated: CAINDGANQPQHF.